The 11 T cell receptor beta chains below come from one sample, sequenced in a study of cytomegalovirus exposure and HLA in healthy donors. The PCR was carried out with 60 Vbeta primers and 13 Jbeta primers. Only in-frame clones appear in the TCRdb table, and some are missing; sequencing was by immunoSEQ multiplex PCR. In the table there are some 130,000 clones, 60% to 85% of which are singletons. Sequencing input: PBMCs. Source of these receptors: a woman between 40 and 50 years old in good health and CMV-seronegative.

This rearrangement joins TRBV5-1 to TRBJ2-7; 11 nucleotides match TRBD2. CDR3 size: 17 residues. The junction had 13 bases not matched to a gene; V was cut back by 4 bases and J by 4 bases. From germline, CDR1 is SGHRS and CDR2 YFSETQ. DNA for the CDR3: TGCGCCAGCAGCCTGAGACTAGCGGGGAACCGTCGGTACGAGCAGTACTTC. It encodes CASSLRLAGNRRYEQYF.

J is TRBJ2-5 and V is TRBV6-4, with TRBD2 matching 15 bases. CDR1 is MRHNA and CDR2 is SNTAGT in the germline V gene. With V trimmed by 2 bases and J by 5 bases, 3 bases remained unmatched. The CDR3 has 16 amino acids. CDR3 DNA: TGTGCCAGCAGTGACGGACTAGCGGGGGGGCACGAGACCCAGTACTTC. Its translation is CASSDGLAGGHETQYF.

The chain is built from TRBV19 and TRBJ2-5, with D possibly TRBD1 on 6 matching bases. The germline gives CDR1 LNHDA, CDR2 SQIVND (reference sequence). Trimming left V 4 bases short and J 7 bases short, with 16 bases between. This CDR3 comprises 14 residues. The CDR3 is CASSSRPTGGTQYF. CDR3 coding DNA: TGTGCCAGTAGTAGCCGGCCGACAGGAGGGACCCAGTACTTC.

This chain connects TRBV5-6 to TRBJ1-1; TRBD1 is a possible D gene (5 bases). CDR1 and CDR2 from the germline V gene are SGHDT and YYEEEE. The CDR3 loop spans 14 amino acids. Trimming stripped 4 bases from V and 5 bases from J, with 15 bases between. The CDR3: CASSLTGGRTEAFF. CDR3 DNA sequence: TGTGCCAGCAGCCTCACGGGGGGTAGAACTGAAGCTTTCTTT.

The CDR3 sequence is CASRTGGSDTGELFF. The CDR3 bases are TGTGCCAGCAGGACGGGGGGTTCGGACACCGGGGAGCTGTTTTTT. The chain recombines TRBV7-7 with TRBJ2-2, with 7 bases fitting TRBD2. Germline loops: CDR1 SSHAT, CDR2 FNYEAQ (reference sequence). V gave up 6 bases and J gave up 3 bases; unmatched junction bases: 7. The CDR3 loop spans 15 amino acids.

V is TRBV4-3 and J is TRBJ1-1; tentatively, D is TRBD1 (5 bases). The V gene lost 0 bases and the J gene lost 6 bases, with 14 bases spanning the gap. Germline lookup yields CDR1 LGHNA and CDR2 YSLEER. The CDR3 is made up of 15 amino acids. The CDR3 protein is CASSQDSGRRAEAFF. The CDR3 DNA is TGCGCCAGCAGCCAAGATTCGGGGCGGAGGGCTGAAGCTTTCTTT.

The J gene is TRBJ2-7, the V gene TRBV6-5, with a possible D match to TRBD2 (5 bases). The V gene lost 6 bases and the J gene lost 4 bases, with 16 bases spanning the gap. The CDR3 has 14 residues. Germline-derived CDR1 and CDR2 are MNHEY and SVGAGI. CDR3 protein: CASSDYGKPYEQYF. In DNA, the CDR3 is TGTGCCAGCAGCGACTACGGGAAACCTTACGAGCAGTACTTC.

This clone was detected only once. V and J are TRBV9 and TRBJ2-3, with 13 bases that match TRBD2. Trimming took 1 base from V and 6 from J; bases not matched to a gene: 2. The CDR3 contains 15 residues. The germline V gene encodes CDR1 SGDLS and CDR2 YYNGEE. The CDR3 loop reads CASSVKTSGGDTQYF. The CDR3 bases are TGTGCCAGCAGCGTAAAGACTAGCGGGGGGGATACGCAGTATTTT.

The chain joins TRBV11-3 to TRBJ1-6; D is possibly TRBD1 (6 bases). V was pared by 1 base and J by 14 bases, with 12 bases between. Germline assignment: CDR1 SGHNT and CDR2 YENEEA. The CDR3 covers 13 residues. CDR3 in DNA: TGTGCCAGCAGCTTAGGGGGGCATAGCACCCTCCACTTT. Its protein is CASSLGGHSTLHF.

This chain joins TRBV11-1 and TRBJ1-1; maybe TRBD1 (5 bases). CDR1 is SGHAT, CDR2 FQDESV, per germline (reference sequence). Deletions cut 3 bases from V and 1 base from J, with 12 bases between. This CDR3 comprises 15 residues. The CDR3 spells CASSFAGHQNTEAFF. CDR3 in DNA: TGTGCCAGCAGCTTTGCTGGACATCAGAACACTGAAGCTTTCTTT.

The V gene is TRBV11-2, the J gene TRBJ2-7; D might be TRBD1 (6 bases). The CDR3 is 15 residues long. Germline V lookup: CDR1 SGHAT, CDR2 FQNNGV. V was shortened by 0 bases and J by 2 bases, with 11 bases between the two germline ends. CDR3 sequence reads: CASSLDREGAYEQYF. The CDR3 DNA reads as TGTGCCAGCAGCTTAGATCGAGAGGGGGCCTACGAGCAGTACTTC.